This T cell receptor beta chain was identified in a study of OX40 agonist ivuxolimab in advanced cancers. Study in general: Participants, around 80% male, averaged approximately 65 years of age, ranging from about 23 to 85.

This CDR3 is built from 15 residues. Trimming at V came to 1 base and at J to 4 bases, leaving 6 bases not matched to a gene. Germline CDR1 reads SGHTA; CDR2 reads FQGNSA. Sequenced by immunoSEQ multiplex PCR; TCRdb stores in-frame clones only, minus some. The sample comprises approximately 28,000 clones, around 84% of which are singletons, and approximately 26% rests with the top ten. Patients were excluded for autoimmune disease history or systemic immunosuppression. The clonotype comes from an adult with an advanced solid tumor such as melanoma, head and neck, liver or kidney cancer. Sequencing was performed on CD4+ or CD8+ T cells sorted from blood, taken in a trial of the OX40 agonist ivuxolimab. The rearrangement joins TRBV7-2 to TRBJ1-1, with 7 bases identical to TRBD1. The CDR3 region is CASSLVSTGFTEAFF. The CDR3 DNA is TGTGCCAGCAGCTTAGTGTCGACAGGGTTCACTGAAGCTTTCTTT.